The rows below give T cell receptor beta chains drawn from one sample of a study of T cells after yellow fever vaccination. In TCRdb, the 5' RACE reads were re-called with MiXCR into one record per CDR3 protein. This table has about 240,000 distinct CDR3 sequences, about 7.1% appearing once. The sequencing here drew on CD4+ T cells sorted from PBMCs, taken 15 days after the yellow fever booster vaccination. These receptors all come from a man aged 30 to 45 who received the YFV17D yellow fever vaccine. Both conserved end residues are part of each CDR3. D genes are given only for firm matches. Clone size is shown for a subset of rows, as once, few, many or a class of expanded clone.

v_call: TRBV10-1
j_call: TRBJ2-3
clone_size: many
d_call: NA
cdr3_aa: CASSGGISDTQYF
cdr3_nt: TGCGCCAGCAGTGGTGGCATATCCGATACGCAGTATTTT

v_call: TRBV20-1
j_call: TRBJ2-1
clone_size: NA
d_call: NA
cdr3_aa: CSAKTGGRSSYNEQFF
cdr3_nt: TGCAGTGCTAAGACTGGGGGACGAAGCTCCTACAATGAGCAGTTCTTC

v_call: TRBV7-2
j_call: TRBJ1-2
clone_size: NA
d_call: TRBD1
cdr3_aa: CASSLRARTGGAYGYTF
cdr3_nt: TGTGCCAGCAGCTTACGAGCCAGGACAGGGGGGGCCTATGGCTACACCTTC

v_call: TRBV19
j_call: TRBJ2-1
clone_size: NA
d_call: NA
cdr3_aa: CASSIRTRSYNEQFF
cdr3_nt: TGTGCCAGTTCTATTCGGACACGCTCCTACAATGAGCAGTTCTTC

v_call: TRBV6-5
j_call: TRBJ1-1
clone_size: few
d_call: NA
cdr3_aa: CASSQGGSAFF
cdr3_nt: TGTGCCAGCAGTCAGGGAGGTAGCGCTTTCTTT

v_call: TRBV6-5
j_call: TRBJ2-3
clone_size: NA
d_call: TRBD1
cdr3_aa: CASSLPGGNTQYF
cdr3_nt: TGTGCCAGCAGTCTCCCAGGGGGCAACACGCAGTATTTT

v_call: TRBV15
j_call: TRBJ2-1
clone_size: few
d_call: NA
cdr3_aa: CATSRDMERYNEQFF
cdr3_nt: TGTGCCACCAGCAGAGACATGGAGAGGTACAATGAGCAGTTCTTC

v_call: TRBV19
j_call: TRBJ2-5
clone_size: few
d_call: TRBD2
cdr3_aa: CASRGAGYIQETQYF
cdr3_nt: TGTGCCAGTAGGGGAGCGGGGTATATCCAAGAGACCCAGTACTTC

v_call: TRBV6-1
j_call: TRBJ2-3
clone_size: many
d_call: NA
cdr3_aa: CASRGAGLITDTQYF
cdr3_nt: TGTGCCAGCAGGGGGGCAGGTCTTATCACAGATACGCAGTATTTT

v_call: TRBV20-1
j_call: TRBJ2-1
clone_size: NA
d_call: TRBD1
cdr3_aa: CSARSGQGAGEQFF
cdr3_nt: TGCAGTGCTAGGTCGGGACAGGGGGCAGGTGAGCAGTTCTTC

v_call: TRBV12-3/TRBV12-4
j_call: TRBJ2-1
clone_size: few
d_call: NA
cdr3_aa: CATTDGPYNEQFF
cdr3_nt: TGTGCCACCACGGACGGCCCCTACAATGAGCAGTTCTTC

v_call: TRBV18
j_call: TRBJ1-1
clone_size: many
d_call: NA
cdr3_aa: CASSPPPGSEAFF
cdr3_nt: TGTGCCAGCTCACCTCCCCCGGGCTCCGAAGCTTTCTTT

v_call: TRBV7-9
j_call: TRBJ2-5
clone_size: few
d_call: TRBD1
cdr3_aa: CASSLAGGIETQYF
cdr3_nt: TGTGCCAGCAGCTTAGCAGGGGGCATAGAGACCCAGTACTTC

v_call: TRBV5-5
j_call: TRBJ2-3
clone_size: many
d_call: TRBD2
cdr3_aa: CASSGKTSSADTQYF
cdr3_nt: TGTGCCAGCAGCGGGAAGACTAGCTCAGCAGATACGCAGTATTTT

v_call: TRBV12-3/TRBV12-4
j_call: TRBJ2-4
clone_size: many
d_call: TRBD1
cdr3_aa: CASSPPWGQGFKNIQYF
cdr3_nt: TGTGCCAGCAGCCCTCCTTGGGGACAGGGATTCAAAAACATTCAGTACTTC

v_call: TRBV7-9
j_call: TRBJ2-6
clone_size: few
d_call: NA
cdr3_aa: CASRRTGANVLTF
cdr3_nt: TGTGCCAGTAGGCGGACTGGGGCCAACGTCCTGACTTTC

v_call: TRBV19
j_call: TRBJ1-1
clone_size: few
d_call: TRBD1
cdr3_aa: CASSIESTGTEAFF
cdr3_nt: TGTGCCAGTAGTATAGAATCGACAGGGACTGAAGCTTTCTTT

v_call: TRBV29-1
j_call: TRBJ1-2
clone_size: many
d_call: NA
cdr3_aa: CSAGGANGYTF
cdr3_nt: TGCAGCGCGGGGGGGGCCAATGGCTACACCTTC

v_call: TRBV7-2
j_call: TRBJ2-3
clone_size: many
d_call: NA
cdr3_aa: CASKEGRGASTDTQYF
cdr3_nt: TGTGCCAGCAAAGAGGGACGCGGGGCTAGCACAGATACGCAGTATTTT

v_call: TRBV20-1
j_call: TRBJ2-5
clone_size: NA
d_call: NA
cdr3_aa: CSAEPGVPDQETQYF
cdr3_nt: TGCAGTGCGGAACCGGGGGTCCCTGACCAAGAGACCCAGTACTTC

v_call: TRBV21-1
j_call: TRBJ2-7
clone_size: NA
d_call: NA
cdr3_aa: CASSKGREDDEQYF
cdr3_nt: TGTGCCAGCAGCAAGGGGCGGGAGGACGACGAGCAGTACTTC

v_call: TRBV6-2/TRBV6-3
j_call: TRBJ2-2
clone_size: few
d_call: NA
cdr3_aa: CASSGAGRKDTGELFF
cdr3_nt: TGTGCCAGCAGTGGGGCTGGGAGAAAGGACACCGGGGAGCTGTTTTTT

v_call: TRBV28
j_call: TRBJ2-1
clone_size: many
d_call: NA
cdr3_aa: CASSLFLAEQFF
cdr3_nt: TGTGCCAGCAGTTTATTTTTAGCGGAGCAGTTCTTC

v_call: TRBV7-2
j_call: TRBJ2-3
clone_size: many
d_call: NA
cdr3_aa: CASSLQAYDTQYF
cdr3_nt: TGTGCCAGCAGCTTGCAAGCGTACGATACGCAGTATTTT

v_call: TRBV10-3
j_call: TRBJ2-3
clone_size: many
d_call: TRBD2
cdr3_aa: CAISASGSSTDTQYF
cdr3_nt: TGTGCCATCAGTGCAAGCGGGAGTTCGACAGATACGCAGTATTTT

v_call: TRBV7-2
j_call: TRBJ2-5
clone_size: few
d_call: NA
cdr3_aa: CASSLVAVQETQYF
cdr3_nt: TGTGCCAGCAGCTTAGTGGCGGTCCAAGAGACCCAGTACTTC

v_call: TRBV20-1
j_call: TRBJ2-4
clone_size: many
d_call: NA
cdr3_aa: CSVTDFGIQYF
cdr3_nt: TGCAGTGTGACTGACTTCGGGATTCAGTACTTC

v_call: TRBV9
j_call: TRBJ1-1
clone_size: NA
d_call: NA
cdr3_aa: CASSVGGQLNTEAFF
cdr3_nt: TGTGCCAGCAGCGTTGGGGGACAACTCAACACTGAAGCTTTCTTT

v_call: TRBV20-1
j_call: TRBJ2-7
clone_size: NA
d_call: TRBD1
cdr3_aa: CSAKKTGTVNYEQYF
cdr3_nt: TGCAGTGCGAAAAAAACCGGGACAGTTAACTACGAGCAGTACTTC

v_call: TRBV28
j_call: TRBJ1-2
clone_size: NA
d_call: NA
cdr3_aa: CASSLQGPDTF
cdr3_nt: TGTGCCAGCAGTTTACAGGGCCCCGACACCTTC

v_call: TRBV7-9
j_call: TRBJ2-7
clone_size: few
d_call: NA
cdr3_aa: CASSFSYYEGDGEQYF
cdr3_nt: TGTGCCAGCAGCTTCTCCTACTACGAGGGCGACGGCGAGCAGTACTTC

v_call: TRBV7-2
j_call: TRBJ2-3
clone_size: few
d_call: NA
cdr3_aa: CASSLDGSTYTQYF
cdr3_nt: TGTGCCAGCAGCTTAGACGGCTCGACCTATACGCAGTATTTT

v_call: TRBV20-1
j_call: TRBJ1-1
clone_size: many
d_call: NA
cdr3_aa: CSARLRGMNTEAFF
cdr3_nt: TGCAGTGCTAGGCTGAGGGGGATGAACACTGAAGCTTTCTTT

v_call: TRBV20-1
j_call: TRBJ2-1
clone_size: many
d_call: TRBD2
cdr3_aa: CSARSPSGNNEQFF
cdr3_nt: TGCAGTGCTAGAAGTCCTAGCGGAAACAATGAGCAGTTCTTC

v_call: TRBV19
j_call: TRBJ1-5
clone_size: few
d_call: NA
cdr3_aa: CASTTREGTGPQHF
cdr3_nt: TGTGCCAGTACAACCCGGGAAGGGACGGGGCCCCAGCATTTT

v_call: TRBV20-1
j_call: TRBJ2-1
clone_size: many
d_call: TRBD2
cdr3_aa: CSAQGGTSGRQFF
cdr3_nt: TGCAGTGCTCAGGGGGGGACTAGCGGGCGGCAGTTCTTC

v_call: TRBV18
j_call: TRBJ2-3
clone_size: few
d_call: NA
cdr3_aa: CASSLVQTSTDTQYF
cdr3_nt: TGTGCCAGCTCCTTGGTCCAGACTAGCACAGATACGCAGTATTTT

v_call: TRBV6-5
j_call: TRBJ2-1
clone_size: many
d_call: NA
cdr3_aa: CASSYSSPGSSSYNEQFF
cdr3_nt: TGTGCCAGCAGTTACTCATCCCCCGGGTCGAGCTCCTACAATGAGCAGTTCTTC

v_call: TRBV20-1
j_call: TRBJ2-1
clone_size: many
d_call: NA
cdr3_aa: CSAKLGMTSYNEQFF
cdr3_nt: TGCAGTGCTAAACTAGGGATGACCTCCTACAATGAGCAGTTCTTC

v_call: TRBV20-1
j_call: TRBJ2-1
clone_size: few
d_call: NA
cdr3_aa: CSARRPGAGVYNEQFF
cdr3_nt: TGCAGTGCTAGAAGGCCTGGGGCAGGAGTATACAATGAGCAGTTCTTC

v_call: TRBV20-1
j_call: TRBJ2-2
clone_size: few
d_call: NA
cdr3_aa: CSAIKSAEPTGELFF
cdr3_nt: TGCAGTGCCATCAAGTCTGCGGAGCCCACCGGGGAGCTGTTTTTT

v_call: TRBV27
j_call: TRBJ2-5
clone_size: NA
d_call: TRBD2
cdr3_aa: CAIAWFRGGETQYF
cdr3_nt: TGTGCCATTGCTTGGTTCCGGGGGGGAGAGACCCAGTACTTC

v_call: TRBV7-9
j_call: TRBJ2-3
clone_size: NA
d_call: TRBD2
cdr3_aa: CASSSLAGLRDTQYF
cdr3_nt: TGTGCCAGCAGCTCCCTAGCGGGGCTTAGAGATACGCAGTATTTT

v_call: TRBV7-9
j_call: TRBJ2-6
clone_size: many
d_call: NA
cdr3_aa: CASSSTTSGANVLTF
cdr3_nt: TGTGCCAGCAGCTCCACTACCTCTGGGGCCAACGTCCTGACTTTC